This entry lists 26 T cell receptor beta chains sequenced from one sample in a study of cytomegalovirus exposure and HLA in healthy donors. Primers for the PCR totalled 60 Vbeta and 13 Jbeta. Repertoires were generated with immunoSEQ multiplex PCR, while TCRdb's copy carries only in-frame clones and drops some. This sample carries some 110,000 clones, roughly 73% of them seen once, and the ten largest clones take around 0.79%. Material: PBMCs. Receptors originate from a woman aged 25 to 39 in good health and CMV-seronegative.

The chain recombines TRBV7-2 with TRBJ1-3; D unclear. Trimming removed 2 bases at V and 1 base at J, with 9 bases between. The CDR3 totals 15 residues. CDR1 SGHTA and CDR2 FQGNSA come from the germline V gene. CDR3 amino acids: CASSLQAGSGNTIYF. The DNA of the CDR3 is TGTGCCAGCAGCTTACAGGCCGGATCTGGAAACACCATATATTTT.

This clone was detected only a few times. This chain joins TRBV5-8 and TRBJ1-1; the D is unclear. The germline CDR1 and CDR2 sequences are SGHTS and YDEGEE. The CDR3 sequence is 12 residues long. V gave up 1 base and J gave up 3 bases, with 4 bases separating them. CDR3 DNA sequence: TGTGCCAGCAGCTTGTTATACACTGAAGCTTTCTTT. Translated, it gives CASSLLYTEAFF. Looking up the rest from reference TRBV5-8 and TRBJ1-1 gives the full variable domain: EAGVTQSPTHLIKTRGQQATLRCSPISGHTSVYWYQQALGLGLQFLLWYDEGEERNRGNFPPRFSGRQFPNYSSELNVNALELEDSALYLCASSLLYTEAFFGQGTRLTVV.

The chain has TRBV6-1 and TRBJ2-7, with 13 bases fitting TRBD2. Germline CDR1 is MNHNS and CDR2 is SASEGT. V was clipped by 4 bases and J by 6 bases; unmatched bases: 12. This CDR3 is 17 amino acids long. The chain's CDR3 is CASSVPGTSGTPGEQYF. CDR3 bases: TGTGCCAGCAGTGTCCCGGGGACTAGCGGGACGCCGGGCGAGCAGTACTTC.

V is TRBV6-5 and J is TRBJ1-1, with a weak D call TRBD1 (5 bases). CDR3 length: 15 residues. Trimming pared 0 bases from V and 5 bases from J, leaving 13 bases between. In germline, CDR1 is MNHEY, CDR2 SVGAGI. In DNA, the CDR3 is TGTGCCAGCAGTTACTCGTTAGGGGCGGAGACTGAAGCTTTCTTT. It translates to CASSYSLGAETEAFF.

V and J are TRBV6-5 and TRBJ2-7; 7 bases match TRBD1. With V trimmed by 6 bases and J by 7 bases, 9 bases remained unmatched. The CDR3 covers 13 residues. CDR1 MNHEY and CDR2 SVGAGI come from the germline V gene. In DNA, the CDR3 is TGTGCCAGCAGCTCCGACAGGGCCTGGGAGCAGTACTTC. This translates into CASSSDRAWEQYF.

The CDR3: CASSYDGRGQPQHF. CDR3 DNA sequence: TGTGCCAGCAGTTACGACGGCAGGGGGCAGCCCCAGCATTTT. V gene TRBV6-6 combines with J gene TRBJ1-5; TRBD1 aligns across 7 bases. CDR1 and CDR2 from the germline V gene are MNHNY and SVGAGI (reference sequence). This CDR3 is built from 14 residues. V shed 2 bases, J shed 7 bases, and the junction held 5 bases outside the gene matches.

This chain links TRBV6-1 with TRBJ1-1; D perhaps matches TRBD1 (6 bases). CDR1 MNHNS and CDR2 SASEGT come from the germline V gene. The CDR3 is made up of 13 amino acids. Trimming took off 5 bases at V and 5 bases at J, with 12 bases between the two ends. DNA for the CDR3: TGTGCCAGCAGTCGGACAGATTTGACTGAAGCTTTCTTT. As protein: CASSRTDLTEAFF.

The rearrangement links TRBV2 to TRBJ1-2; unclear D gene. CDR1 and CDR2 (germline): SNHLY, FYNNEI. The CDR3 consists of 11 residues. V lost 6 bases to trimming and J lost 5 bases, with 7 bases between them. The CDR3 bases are TGTGCCAGCAGGTTAGAGTATGGCTACACCTTC. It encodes CASRLEYGYTF.

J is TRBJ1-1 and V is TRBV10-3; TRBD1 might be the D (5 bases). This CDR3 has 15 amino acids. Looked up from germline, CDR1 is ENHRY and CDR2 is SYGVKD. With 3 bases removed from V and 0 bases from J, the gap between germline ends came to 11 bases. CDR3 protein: CAISEEGAMNTEAFF. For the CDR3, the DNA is TGTGCCATCAGTGAAGAAGGGGCGATGAACACTGAAGCTTTCTTT.

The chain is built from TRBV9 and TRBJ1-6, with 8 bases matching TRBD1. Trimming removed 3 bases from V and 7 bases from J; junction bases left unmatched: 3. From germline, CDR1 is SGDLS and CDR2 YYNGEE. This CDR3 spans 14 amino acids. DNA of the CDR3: TGTGCCAGCAGCGCAGGGGGCGCGAATTCACCCCTCCACTTT. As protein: CASSAGGANSPLHF. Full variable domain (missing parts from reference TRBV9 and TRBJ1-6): DSGVTQTPKHLITATGQRVTLRCSPRSGDLSVYWYQQSLDQGLQFLIQYYNGEERAKGNILERFSAQQFPDLHSELNLSSLELGDSALYFCASSAGGANSPLHFGNGTRLTVT.

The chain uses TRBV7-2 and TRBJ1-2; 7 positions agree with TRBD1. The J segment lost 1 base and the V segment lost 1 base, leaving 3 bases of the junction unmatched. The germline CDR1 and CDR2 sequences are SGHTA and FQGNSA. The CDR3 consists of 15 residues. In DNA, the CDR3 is TGTGCCAGCAGCTTAGGGGCAGGGGGTAACTATGGCTACACCTTC. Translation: CASSLGAGGNYGYTF.

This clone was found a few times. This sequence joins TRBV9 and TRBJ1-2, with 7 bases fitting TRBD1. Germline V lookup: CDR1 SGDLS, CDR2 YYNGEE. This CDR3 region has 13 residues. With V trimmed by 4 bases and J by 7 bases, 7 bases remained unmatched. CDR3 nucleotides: TGTGCCAGCAGCCTAACAGGGGCGGGTGGCTACACCTTC. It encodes CASSLTGAGGYTF.

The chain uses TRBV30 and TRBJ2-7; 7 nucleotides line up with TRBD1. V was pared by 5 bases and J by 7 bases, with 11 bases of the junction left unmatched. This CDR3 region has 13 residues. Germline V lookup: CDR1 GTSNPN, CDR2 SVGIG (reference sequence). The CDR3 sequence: CAWETGLLREQYF. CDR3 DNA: TGTGCCTGGGAGACAGGGCTGCTGAGGGAGCAGTACTTC.

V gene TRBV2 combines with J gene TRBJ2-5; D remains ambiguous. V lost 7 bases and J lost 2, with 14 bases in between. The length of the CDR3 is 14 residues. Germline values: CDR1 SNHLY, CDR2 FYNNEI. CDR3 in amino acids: CASTRALLQETQYF. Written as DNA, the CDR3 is TGTGCCAGCACCCGTGCACTGTTGCAAGAGACCCAGTACTTC. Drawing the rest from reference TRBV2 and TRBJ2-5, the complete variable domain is EPEVTQTPSHQVTQMGQEVILRCVPISNHLYFYWYRQILGQKVEFLVSFYNNEISEKSEIFDDQFSVERPDGSNFTLKIRSTKLEDSAMYFCASTRALLQETQYFGPGTRLLVL.

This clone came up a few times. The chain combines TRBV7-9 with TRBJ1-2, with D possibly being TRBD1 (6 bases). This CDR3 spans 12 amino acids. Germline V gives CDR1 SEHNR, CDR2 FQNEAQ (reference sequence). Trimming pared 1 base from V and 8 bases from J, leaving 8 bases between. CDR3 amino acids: CASSLDGGGYTF. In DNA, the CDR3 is TGTGCCAGCAGCTTAGATGGGGGCGGCTACACCTTC.

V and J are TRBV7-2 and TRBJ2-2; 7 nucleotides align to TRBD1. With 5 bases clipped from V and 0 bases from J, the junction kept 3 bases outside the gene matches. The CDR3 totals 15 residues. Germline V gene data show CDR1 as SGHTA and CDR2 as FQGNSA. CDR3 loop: CASSRDRPNTGELFF. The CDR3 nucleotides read TGTGCCAGCAGCCGGGACAGACCGAACACCGGGGAGCTGTTTTTT.

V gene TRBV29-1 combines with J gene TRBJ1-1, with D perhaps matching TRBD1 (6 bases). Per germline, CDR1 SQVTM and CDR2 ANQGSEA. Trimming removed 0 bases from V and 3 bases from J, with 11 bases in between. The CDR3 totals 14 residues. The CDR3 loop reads CSVEEGGRDTEAFF. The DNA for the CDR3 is TGCAGCGTTGAAGAAGGGGGAAGGGACACTGAAGCTTTCTTT.

This CDR3 reads CAISAQQGAGGELFF. In nucleotides, the CDR3 is TGTGCCATCAGTGCCCAACAGGGTGCCGGCGGGGAGCTGTTTTTT. The genes are TRBV10-3 and TRBJ2-2, with D possibly matching TRBD1 (6 bases). The V end lost 4 bases, the J end lost 7 bases, and 16 bases lay between the germline ends. Germline V lookup: CDR1 ENHRY, CDR2 SYGVKD. This CDR3 region has 15 residues.

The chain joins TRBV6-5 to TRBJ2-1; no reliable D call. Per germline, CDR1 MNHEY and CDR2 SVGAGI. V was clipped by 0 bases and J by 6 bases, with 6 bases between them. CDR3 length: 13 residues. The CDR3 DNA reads TGTGCCAGCAGTTACTCGAGATCCAATGAGCAGTTCTTC. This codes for CASSYSRSNEQFF.

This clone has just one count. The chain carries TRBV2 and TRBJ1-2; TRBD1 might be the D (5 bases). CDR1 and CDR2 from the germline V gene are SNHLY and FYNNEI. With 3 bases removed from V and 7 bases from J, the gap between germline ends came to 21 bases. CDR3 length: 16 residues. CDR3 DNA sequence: TGTGCCAGCAGTGAGGAGGGGCGCCACCGGGGGGGTGGCTACACCTTC. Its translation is CASSEEGRHRGGGYTF.

This chain's CDR3 is CSARDRANTEAFF. The CDR3 DNA is TGCAGCGCACGGGACAGGGCGAACACTGAAGCTTTCTTT. The rearrangement uses TRBV29-1 and TRBJ1-1, with TRBD1 identical over 9 bases. The CDR3 has 13 residues. Germline V gene sequence: CDR1 SQVTM, CDR2 ANQGSEA. After removal of 7 bases from V and 1 base from J, the junction contained 4 bases not matched to a gene. Full variable domain (remainder filled in from reference TRBV29-1 and TRBJ1-1): SAVISQKPSRDICQRGTSLTIQCQVDSQVTMMFWYRQQPGQSLTLIATANQGSEATYESGFVIDKFPISRPNLTFSTLTVSNMSPEDSSIYLCSARDRANTEAFFGQGTRLTVV.

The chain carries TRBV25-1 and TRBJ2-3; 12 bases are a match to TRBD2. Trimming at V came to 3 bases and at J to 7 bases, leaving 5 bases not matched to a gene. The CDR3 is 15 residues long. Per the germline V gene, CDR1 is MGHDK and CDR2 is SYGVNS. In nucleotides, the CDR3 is TGTGCCAGCAGTGAGCTAGCGGGAGGGACGAATACGCAGTATTTT. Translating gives CASSELAGGTNTQYF.

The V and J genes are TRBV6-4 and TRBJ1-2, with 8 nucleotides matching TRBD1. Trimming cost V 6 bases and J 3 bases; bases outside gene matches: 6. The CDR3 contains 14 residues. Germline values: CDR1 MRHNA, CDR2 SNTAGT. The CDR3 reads CASREGQADYGYTF. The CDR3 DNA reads TGTGCCAGCAGAGAGGGACAGGCGGACTATGGCTACACCTTC.

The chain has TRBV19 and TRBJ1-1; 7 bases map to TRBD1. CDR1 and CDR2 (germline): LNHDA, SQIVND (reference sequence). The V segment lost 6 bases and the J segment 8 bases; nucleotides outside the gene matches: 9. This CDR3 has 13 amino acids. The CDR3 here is CASSVTHRGEAFF. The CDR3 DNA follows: TGTGCCAGTAGCGTAACCCACAGGGGCGAAGCTTTCTTT. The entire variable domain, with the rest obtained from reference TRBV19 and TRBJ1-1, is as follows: DGGITQSPKYLFRKEGQNVTLSCEQNLNHDAMYWYRQDPGQGLRLIYYSQIVNDFQKGDIAEGYSVSREKKESFPLTVTSAQKNPTAFYLCASSVTHRGEAFFGQGTRLTVV.

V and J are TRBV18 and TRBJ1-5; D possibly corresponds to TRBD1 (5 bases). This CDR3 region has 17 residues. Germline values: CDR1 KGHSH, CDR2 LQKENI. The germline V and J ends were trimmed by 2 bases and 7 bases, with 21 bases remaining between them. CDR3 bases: TGTGCCAGCTCACCAGTGAGGAGCGGGGGATGGTACCAGCCCCAGCATTTT. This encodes CASSPVRSGGWYQPQHF.

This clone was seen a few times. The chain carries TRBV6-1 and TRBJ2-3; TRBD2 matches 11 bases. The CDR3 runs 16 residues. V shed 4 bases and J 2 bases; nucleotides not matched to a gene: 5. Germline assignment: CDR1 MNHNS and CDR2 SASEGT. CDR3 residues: CASSGVAGGNTDTQYF. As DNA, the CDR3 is TGTGCCAGCAGTGGCGTAGCGGGGGGGAACACAGATACGCAGTATTTT.